Below, 21 T cell receptor beta chains from the same sample are listed, as sequenced in a study of neurological immune-mediated disorders. TCRdb passed the 5' RACE reads through MiXCR, listing each CDR3 protein once. Among about 30,000 distinct CDR3 sequences listed, under 6.5% were seen once. The sample was CD4+ T cells from blood. The receptors derive from a woman in her forties or fifties in good health.

This clonotype was counted ten times or more. The rearrangement links TRBV7-2 to TRBJ2-1, with 15 bases fitting TRBD2. The CDR3 loop spans 15 amino acids. CDR1 and CDR2 (germline): SGHTA, FQGNSA. Losses at the gene ends were 4 bases for V and 9 bases for J; bases not matched to a gene: 4. CDR3 DNA: TGTGCCAGCAGCTGGACTAGCGGGGGGGCCGGTGAGCAGTTCTTC. Amino acids: CASSWTSGGAGEQFF.

This clonotype is medium-sized by share. The rearrangement joins TRBV20-1 to TRBJ1-2; 9 nucleotides match TRBD1. V dropped 5 bases and J dropped 4; count of bases not matched to a gene: 17. Germline CDR1 is DFQATT and CDR2 is SNEGSKA (reference sequence). CDR3 length: 17 residues. CDR3 residues: CSASPGTGQISGYGYTF. In nucleotides, the CDR3 is TGCAGTGCTTCCCCCGGGACAGGGCAGATCTCAGGCTATGGCTACACCTTC.

This clonotype was seen ten or more times. The CDR3 protein is CASSPGHPSYEQYF. The DNA of the CDR3 is TGTGCCAGCTCACCGGGACATCCTTCCTACGAGCAGTACTTC. The rearrangement uses TRBV7-9 and TRBJ2-7; D may be TRBD1 (6 bases). The CDR3 is 14 amino acids. Trimming shortened V by 8 bases and J by 1 base, and 15 bases separated the two germline ends. In germline, CDR1 is SEHNR, CDR2 FQNEAQ (reference sequence).

The table lists this clonotype with many counts. The genes are TRBV6-6 and TRBJ2-7; tentatively, D is TRBD2 (6 bases). V gave up 5 bases and J gave up 4 bases, with 15 bases separating them. CDR1 is MNHNY, CDR2 SVGAGI, per germline (reference sequence). This CDR3 has 14 amino acids. DNA of the CDR3: TGTGCCAGCAGTCCCCTGGGGGGAGTATACGAGCAGTACTTC. This encodes CASSPLGGVYEQYF.

This clonotype was seen ten or more times. The genes are TRBV12-3 or TRBV12-4 and TRBJ2-1, with 12 bases identical to TRBD2. The ends lost 7 bases at V and 5 bases at J; junction bases unmatched: 6. CDR3 length: 15 amino acids. The CDR3 region has the DNA TGTGCCAGCACAAAAGGGACTAGCGGGCACAATGAGCAGTTCTTC. The encoded protein is CASTKGTSGHNEQFF.

In this sample, this clonotype turned up many times. The CDR3 protein is CASSGAGGSQPQHF. CDR3 coding DNA: TGTGCCAGCAGTGGGGCGGGAGGTAGTCAGCCCCAGCATTTT. The chain combines TRBV2 with TRBJ1-5; no clear D gene. V lost 4 bases to trimming and J lost 6 bases, with 13 bases between them. The CDR3 is 14 residues long. Germline loops: CDR1 SNHLY, CDR2 FYNNEI.

This clonotype was seen at least ten times. The chain joins TRBV7-9 to TRBJ2-1, with 7 bases fitting TRBD1. This CDR3 region has 18 residues. Germline V gene lookup returns CDR1 SEHNR and CDR2 FQNEAQ (reference sequence). The junction had 19 bases not matched to a gene; V was cut back by 5 bases and J by 6 bases. In DNA, the CDR3 is TGTGCCAGCAGCATACGCCTTGACAGGGCCACCCGGAGCAATGAGCAGTTCTTC. Translating gives CASSIRLDRATRSNEQFF.

V is TRBV20-1 and J is TRBJ2-3, with 11 bases matching TRBD2. V dropped 7 bases and J dropped 1; count of bases not matched to a gene: 4. CDR1 is DFQATT, CDR2 SNEGSKA, per germline (reference sequence). This CDR3 has 14 amino acids. CDR3 in DNA: TGCAGTGGTTCGGGACTAGCGGGCACAGATACGCAGTATTTT. Its translation: CSGSGLAGTDTQYF.

This clonotype showed up many times. This sequence joins TRBV9 and TRBJ2-6; 10 bases match TRBD1. In germline, CDR1 is SGDLS, CDR2 YYNGEE. Trimming removed 6 bases from V and 2 bases from J; junction bases left unmatched: 5. This CDR3 has 16 residues. CDR3 protein: CASTGTGEPGANVLTF. The CDR3 DNA sequence: TGTGCCAGCACCGGGACAGGGGAGCCTGGGGCCAACGTCCTGACTTTC.

This clonotype occurred a few times. V and J are TRBV9 and TRBJ2-3, with D possibly matching TRBD1 (5 bases). Germline V gene sequence: CDR1 SGDLS, CDR2 YYNGEE. The CDR3 loop spans 15 amino acids. With 2 bases removed from V and 6 bases from J, the gap between germline ends came to 16 bases. The CDR3 DNA reads as TGTGCCAGCAGCGTCGGAACCATTCCAGGGGATACGCAGTATTTT. It yields the protein CASSVGTIPGDTQYF.

This clonotype was observed many times. This chain joins TRBV5-1 and TRBJ2-7; 9 positions match TRBD1. Looked up from germline, CDR1 is SGHRS and CDR2 is YFSETQ. The CDR3 contains 15 residues. Germline trimming cut 4 bases from V and 4 bases from J; bases unmatched to any gene: 9. This CDR3 is CASSLSPTGGYEQYF. The CDR3, as DNA: TGCGCCAGCAGCCTTTCCCCGACAGGGGGGTACGAGCAGTACTTC.

This clonotype was detected many times. This sequence joins TRBV6-2 or TRBV6-3 and TRBJ2-1; 8 positions match TRBD1. V shed 4 bases and J 4 bases; nucleotides not matched to a gene: 9. Germline CDR1 is MNHEY and CDR2 is SVGEGT. The length of the CDR3 is 16 residues. CDR3 protein: CASSWGTGGSYNEQFF. The CDR3 nucleotides are TGTGCCAGCAGTTGGGGAACAGGGGGTTCATACAATGAGCAGTTCTTC.

This clonotype was detected many times. J is TRBJ2-1 and V is TRBV20-1; tentatively, D is TRBD1 (6 bases). In germline, CDR1 is DFQATT, CDR2 SNEGSKA (reference sequence). Between the trimmed V and J ends, which lost 6 bases and 10 bases, there was a span of 19 bases. CDR3 length: 13 amino acids. The CDR3, as DNA: TGCAGTGCGACAAGGACAGTACAATGGGAGCAGTTCTTC. It translates to CSATRTVQWEQFF.

This clonotype was seen repeatedly, ten times or more. The CDR3 here is CASSLGSGLWEQYF. CDR3 nucleotides: TGTGCCAGCAGCTTAGGGTCGGGGCTTTGGGAGCAGTACTTC. The V gene is TRBV7-9, the J gene TRBJ2-7; D is possibly TRBD1 or TRBD2 (5 bases each). Germline V gene data show CDR1 as SEHNR and CDR2 as FQNEAQ (reference sequence). The CDR3 length is 14 residues. V was pared by 1 base and J by 7 bases, with 14 bases between.

This clonotype has at least ten counts. The chain uses TRBV29-1 and TRBJ1-1; D is ambiguous. CDR3 length: 10 residues. V gave up 4 bases and J gave up 6 bases, with 6 bases separating them. Germline loops: CDR1 SQVTM, CDR2 ANQGSEA. The CDR3 DNA is TGCAGCGTTGGGTCCGCTGAAGCTTTCTTT. Encoded protein: CSVGSAEAFF. Looking up the rest from reference TRBV29-1 and TRBJ1-1 gives the full variable domain: SAVISQKPSRDICQRGTSLTIQCQVDSQVTMMFWYRQQPGQSLTLIATANQGSEATYESGFVIDKFPISRPNLTFSTLTVSNMSPEDSSIYLCSVGSAEAFFGQGTRLTVV.

This clonotype was detected ten times or more. The rearrangement uses TRBV5-1 and TRBJ2-4; TRBD2 is a possible D gene (6 bases). Germline V gene sequence: CDR1 SGHRS, CDR2 YFSETQ. The CDR3 is 15 amino acids. Trimming removed 0 bases from V and 8 bases from J, with 15 bases in between. The CDR3 region has the DNA TGCGCCAGCAGCTTGGCCGGGGGAGGAGGAGACATTCAGTACTTC. This gives the protein CASSLAGGGGDIQYF.

This clonotype appeared many times. J is TRBJ2-7 and V is TRBV20-1; D is possibly TRBD2 (5 bases). The V end was cut by 1 base, the J end by 2 bases, with 12 bases between. This CDR3 is 14 amino acids long. The germline CDR1 and CDR2 sequences are DFQATT and SNEGSKA (reference sequence). CDR3 bases: TGCAGTGCTAGAGCCCCCAGCGGAGCCTACGAGCAGTACTTC. Its protein product is CSARAPSGAYEQYF.

In this sample, this clonotype turned up many times. The V gene is TRBV7-6, the J gene TRBJ2-2; unclear D gene. Germline V lookup: CDR1 SGHVS, CDR2 FNYEAQ. The length of the CDR3 is 10 residues. Trimming stripped 10 bases from V and 9 bases from J, with 9 bases between. CDR3 sequence: CATFLRELFF. The CDR3 coding sequence is TGTGCCACCTTCCTGAGGGAGCTGTTTTTT.

This clonotype was detected many times. V gene TRBV10-3 combines with J gene TRBJ1-6; 8 bases agree with TRBD1. The CDR3 has 12 residues. Trimming removed 11 bases from V and 7 bases from J; junction bases left unmatched: 4. Germline values: CDR1 ENHRY, CDR2 SYGVKD. The CDR3 nucleotides read TGTGCCGCCCGGACAGGGAATTCACCCCTCCACTTT. Its translation: CAARTGNSPLHF.

This sequence joins TRBV12-3 or TRBV12-4 and TRBJ2-1; 12 nucleotides match TRBD1. This CDR3 comprises 18 residues. Unmatched junction bases numbered 10, after V lost 6 bases and J lost 1 base. CDR3 residues: CASRGTGGLSRSYNEQFF. The DNA of the CDR3 is TGTGCCAGCAGGGGGACAGGGGGCTTGTCTAGGTCCTACAATGAGCAGTTCTTC.

This clonotype was counted at least ten times. This sequence joins TRBV28 and TRBJ2-7; the D gene is possibly TRBD1 (5 bases). From germline, CDR1 is MDHEN and CDR2 SYDVKM. The CDR3 sequence is 12 residues long. With 7 bases removed from V and 3 bases from J, the gap between germline ends came to 10 bases. The chain's CDR3 is CASTMTDYEQYF. The CDR3 DNA reads as TGTGCCAGCACCATGACAGACTACGAGCAGTACTTC.